The TCR beta chain described here comes from a study of T cells in Graves' hyperthyroidism and ophthalmopathy. Whole-study findings and limits: Clonotypes that were expanded in thyroid above 0.001 mostly appeared in blood too. Through a model of 13 V-J features, ophthalmopathy was separated from stable hyperthyroidism.

The CDR3 loop spans 14 amino acids. Deletions cut 4 bases from V and 8 bases from J, with 15 bases between. The germline CDR1 and CDR2 sequences are MDHEN and SYDVKM. This clonotype was recorded many times. Its specificity is unknown. TCR beta CDR3 regions were amplified from RNA. The HTBI primer set was used in a first-round RT-PCR of the TCR CDR3. TCRdb used MiXCR to reprocess the multiplex PCR reads, holding one entry per CDR3 protein. The repertoire holds about 360,000 distinct CDR3 sequences, with under 15% as singletons. The study excluded patients with uncontrolled infection, other autoimmune disease, pregnancy or lactation.

The sequencing input was blood. This clonotype was sampled from a young woman with Graves' hyperthyroidism. The chain couples TRBV28 to TRBJ2-4; D is perhaps TRBD2 (5 bases). CDR3 sequence: CASSSGLDGDIQYF. CDR3 DNA sequence: TGTGCCAGCAGTTCTGGACTGGACGGTGACATTCAGTACTTC.